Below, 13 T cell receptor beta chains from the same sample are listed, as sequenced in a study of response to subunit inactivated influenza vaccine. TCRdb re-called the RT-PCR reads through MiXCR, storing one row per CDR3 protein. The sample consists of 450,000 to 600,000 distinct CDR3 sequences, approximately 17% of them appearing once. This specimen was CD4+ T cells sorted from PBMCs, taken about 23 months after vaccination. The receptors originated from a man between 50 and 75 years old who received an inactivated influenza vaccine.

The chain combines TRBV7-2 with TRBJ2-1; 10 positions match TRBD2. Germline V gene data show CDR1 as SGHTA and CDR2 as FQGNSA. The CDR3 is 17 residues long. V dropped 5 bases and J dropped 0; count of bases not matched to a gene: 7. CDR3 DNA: TGTGCCAGCAGCCGGGCTAGCGGGAGTACCTCCTACAATGAGCAGTTCTTC. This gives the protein CASSRASGSTSYNEQFF. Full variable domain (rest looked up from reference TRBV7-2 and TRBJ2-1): GAGVSQSPSNKVTEKGKDVELRCDPISGHTALYWYRQSLGQGLEFLIYFQGNSAPDKSGLPSDRFSAERTGGSVSTLTIQRTQQEDSAVYLCASSRASGSTSYNEQFFGPGTRLTVL.

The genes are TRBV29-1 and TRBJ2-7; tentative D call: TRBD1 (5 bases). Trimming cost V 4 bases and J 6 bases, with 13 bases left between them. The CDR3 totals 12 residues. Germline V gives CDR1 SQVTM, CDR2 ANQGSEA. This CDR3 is CSVGSQGGEQYF. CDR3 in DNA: TGCAGCGTTGGTTCCCAGGGCGGCGAGCAGTACTTC.

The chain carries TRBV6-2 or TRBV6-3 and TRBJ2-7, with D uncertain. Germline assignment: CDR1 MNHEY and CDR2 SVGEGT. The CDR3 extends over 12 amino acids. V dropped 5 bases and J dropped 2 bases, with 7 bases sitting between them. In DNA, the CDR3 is TGTGCCAGCAGTCGATACCCCTACGAGCAGTACTTC. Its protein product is CASSRYPYEQYF.

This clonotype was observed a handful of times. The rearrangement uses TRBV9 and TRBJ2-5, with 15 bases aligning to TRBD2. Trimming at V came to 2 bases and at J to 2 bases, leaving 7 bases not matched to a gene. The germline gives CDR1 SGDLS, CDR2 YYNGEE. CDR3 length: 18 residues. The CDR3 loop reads CASSVGLAGGVLQETQYF. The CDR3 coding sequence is TGTGCCAGCAGCGTGGGACTAGCGGGAGGCGTCCTTCAAGAGACCCAGTACTTC.

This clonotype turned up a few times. CDR3 region: CASSPGLAVPYEQYF. The CDR3 region has the DNA TGTGCCAGCAGCCCGGGACTAGCGGTCCCCTACGAGCAGTACTTC. The rearrangement uses TRBV11-1 and TRBJ2-7; 11 bases agree with TRBD2. The J segment lost 2 bases and the V segment lost 5 bases, leaving 5 bases of the junction unmatched. The CDR3 contains 15 residues. CDR1 is SGHAT and CDR2 is FQDESV in the germline V gene (reference sequence).

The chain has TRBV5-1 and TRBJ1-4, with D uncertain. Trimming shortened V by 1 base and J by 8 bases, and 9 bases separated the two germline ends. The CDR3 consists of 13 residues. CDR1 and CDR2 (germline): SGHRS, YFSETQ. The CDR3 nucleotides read TGCGCCAGCAGCTTGCGGACGGCCGAAAAACTGTTTTTT. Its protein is CASSLRTAEKLFF.

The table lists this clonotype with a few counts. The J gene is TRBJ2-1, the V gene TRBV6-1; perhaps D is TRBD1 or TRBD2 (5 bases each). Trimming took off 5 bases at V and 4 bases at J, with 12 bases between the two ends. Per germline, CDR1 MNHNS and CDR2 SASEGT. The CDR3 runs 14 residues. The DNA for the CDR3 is TGTGCCAGCAGTCTCCGGGACGGTTACAATGAGCAGTTCTTC. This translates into CASSLRDGYNEQFF.

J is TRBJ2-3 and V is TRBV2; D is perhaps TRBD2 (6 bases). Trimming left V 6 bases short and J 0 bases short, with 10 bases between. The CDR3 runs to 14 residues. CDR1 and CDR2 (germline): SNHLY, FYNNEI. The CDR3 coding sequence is TGTGCCAGCAGGTTGGGGGGAAGCACAGATACGCAGTATTTT. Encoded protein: CASRLGGSTDTQYF.

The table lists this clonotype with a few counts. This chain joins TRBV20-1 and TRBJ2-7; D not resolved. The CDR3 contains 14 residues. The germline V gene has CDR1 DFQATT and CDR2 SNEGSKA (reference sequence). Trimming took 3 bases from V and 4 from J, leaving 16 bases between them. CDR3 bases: TGCAGTGCTAGTGAATCTCCCAGTCCTTACGAGCAGTACTTC. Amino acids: CSASESPSPYEQYF.

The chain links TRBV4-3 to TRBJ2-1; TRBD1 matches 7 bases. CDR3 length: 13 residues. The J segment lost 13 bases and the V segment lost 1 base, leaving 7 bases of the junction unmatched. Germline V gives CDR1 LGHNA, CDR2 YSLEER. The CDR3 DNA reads TGCGCCAGCAGCCAAGGGGACAGAGTACGACAGTTCTTC. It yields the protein CASSQGDRVRQFF.

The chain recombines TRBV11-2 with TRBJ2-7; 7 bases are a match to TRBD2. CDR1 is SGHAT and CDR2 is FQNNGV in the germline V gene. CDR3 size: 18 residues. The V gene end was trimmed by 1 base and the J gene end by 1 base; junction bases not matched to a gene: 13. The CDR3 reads CASSLVGGTGRRSYEQYF. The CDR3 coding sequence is TGTGCCAGCAGCTTAGTGGGGGGGACGGGGCGCCGGTCCTACGAGCAGTACTTC.

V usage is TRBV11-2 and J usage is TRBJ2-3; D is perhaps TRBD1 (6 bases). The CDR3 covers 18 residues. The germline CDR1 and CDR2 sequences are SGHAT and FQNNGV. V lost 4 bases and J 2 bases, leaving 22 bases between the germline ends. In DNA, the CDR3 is TGTGCCAGCAGCTATCGACAGGTGATGTGGGGTACCACAGATACGCAGTATTTT. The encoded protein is CASSYRQVMWGTTDTQYF. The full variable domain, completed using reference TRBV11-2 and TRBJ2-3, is EAGVAQSPRYKIIEKRQSVAFWCNPISGHATLYWYQQILGQGPKLLIQFQNNGVVDDSQLPKDRFSAERLKGVDSTLKIQPAKLEDSAVYLCASSYRQVMWGTTDTQYFGPGTRLTVL.

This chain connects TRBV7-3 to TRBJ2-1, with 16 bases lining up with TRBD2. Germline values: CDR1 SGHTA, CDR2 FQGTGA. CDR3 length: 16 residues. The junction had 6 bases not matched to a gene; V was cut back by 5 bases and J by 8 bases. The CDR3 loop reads CASSIGTSGRVDEQFF. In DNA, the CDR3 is TGTGCCAGCAGCATCGGGACTAGCGGGAGGGTCGATGAGCAGTTCTTC. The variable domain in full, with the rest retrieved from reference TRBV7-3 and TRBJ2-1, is GAGVSQTPSNKVTEKGKYVELRCDPISGHTALYWYRQSLGQGPEFLIYFQGTGAADDSGLPNDRFFAVRPEGSVSTLKIQRTERGDSAVYLCASSIGTSGRVDEQFFGPGTRLTVL.